This T cell receptor beta chain was retrieved from a study of blood T cell repertoires in COVID-19. TCRdb's copy holds only in-frame clones and misses some; the assay was immunoSEQ multiplex PCR. The profile covers fewer than 45,000 clones, with roughly 84% appearing a single time and 1.5% to 2% taken by the ten largest. V lost 5 bases, J lost 7 bases, and 8 bases stayed unmatched. Germline CDR1 reads GTSNPN; CDR2 reads SVGIG (reference sequence). The length of the CDR3 is 15 residues. V gene TRBV30 combines with J gene TRBJ1-6; 10 bases agree with TRBD1. The receptor's source is a man aged 55 to 69 with COVID-19, enrolled during active disease. Specimen: peripheral blood. CDR3 protein: CAWSRDRGGNSPLHF. For the CDR3, the DNA is TGTGCCTGGTCCCGGGACAGGGGTGGCAATTCACCCCTCCACTTT.